One T cell receptor beta chain is described in this entry. While infection was still active, Seattle patients were enrolled and then followed longitudinally. Original data processing: Amplifying reference gene primers gave estimates of nucleated cell counts. Sequenced by immunoSEQ multiplex PCR; TCRdb stores in-frame clones only, minus some. D and trimming come from the DNA, and the V and J calls and clone size come from that table. This table holds over 80,000 clones, approximately 79% found once. The CDR3 sequence is 19 residues long. CDR1 is SGHDN, CDR2 FVKESK, per germline. Germline trimming cut 1 base from V and 0 bases from J; bases unmatched to any gene: 12. The sample belongs to a study of blood T cell repertoires in COVID-19. Study summary: Spain, Italy and the United States supplied samples that represented acute and convalescent COVID-19. In each case, the material was cDNA or gDNA derived from T cells, B-cell-depleted T cells, or PBMCs.

V and J are TRBV14 and TRBJ2-5; 9 bases agree with TRBD2. The sequence was collected from a man in his 70s with COVID-19, enrolled during active disease. The specimen was peripheral blood. The DNA of the CDR3 is TGTGCCAGCAGCCAAGGTGGTAGCGGGAGATTGTTGTACCAAGAGACCCAGTACTTC. This sequence encodes CASSQGGSGRLLYQETQYF.